This T cell receptor beta chain is from a study of CD8 T cells in Susac syndrome. The authors reverse transcribed roughly 0.5 to 1 ug RNA with random hexamers. Via MiXCR, TCRdb re-called the immunoSEQ multiplex PCR reads, giving one row per CDR3 protein. The data show around 180,000 distinct CDR3 sequences, roughly 92% seen once. Germline-derived CDR1 and CDR2 are KGHDR and SFDVKD. The CDR3 runs to 13 residues. V lost 4 bases, J lost 5 bases, and 10 bases lay in between. The TCR originated in a human donor with Susac syndrome. Sequenced input: CD4+ T cells from PBMCs. This sequence joins TRBV24-1 and TRBJ2-5; D might be TRBD1 (6 bases). CDR3 bases: TGTGCCACCAGTGACTCAGGGGTGGAGACCCAGTACTTC. Translation: CATSDSGVETQYF.